A selection of T cell receptor beta chains follows, all from one sample in a study of blood T cell repertoires in COVID-19. Sequenced by immunoSEQ multiplex PCR; TCRdb stores in-frame clones only, minus some. The data hold about 160,000 clones, with under 80% observed a single time. The sequencing sample was made of peripheral blood. The receptors derive from a man in his 70s with acute or convalescent COVID-19. The conserved cysteine and the conserved F or W are not part of the CDR3 here. Fields, in order: CDR3 length, V gene, J gene, CDR3 protein.

length: 12
V: TRBV5-1
J: TRBJ1-1
CDR3: ASSLRSGTGEAF

length: 11
V: TRBV11-2
J: TRBJ1-1
CDR3: ASSAGQTLEAF

length: 14
V: TRBV20-1
J: TRBJ2-1
CDR3: SASPLTGGSRDEQF

length: 10
V: TRBV7-2
J: TRBJ2-7
CDR3: ASSLTSYEQY

length: 11
V: TRBV5-6
J: TRBJ1-2
CDR3: ASSLSRGHGYT

length: 15
V: TRBV6-1
J: TRBJ1-1
CDR3: ASSEGTGASRGTEAF

length: 12
V: TRBV5-6
J: TRBJ1-1
CDR3: ASSSNPTNTEAF

length: 13
V: TRBV2
J: TRBJ1-1
CDR3: ASKSAGGLNTEAF

length: 14
V: TRBV5-1
J: TRBJ2-3
CDR3: ASSLQGGQGADTQY

length: 15
V: TRBV19
J: TRBJ2-1
CDR3: ASSPTLASLGYNEQF

length: 13
V: TRBV9
J: TRBJ1-1
CDR3: ASSGTGTMNTEAF

length: 13
V: TRBV7-2
J: TRBJ2-7
CDR3: ASSPTGGPAGEQY

length: 10
V: TRBV6-5
J: TRBJ2-5
CDR3: AAGGPGETQY

length: 12
V: TRBV19
J: TRBJ2-1
CDR3: ASNPTAVFYEQF

length: 13
V: TRBV7-3
J: TRBJ1-1
CDR3: ASSPSGGYDTEAF

length: 12
V: TRBV9
J: TRBJ1-3
CDR3: ASSVAPAGNTIY

length: 12
V: TRBV4-2
J: TRBJ2-3
CDR3: ASSQSGGAYTQY

length: 12
V: TRBV5-6
J: TRBJ1-6
CDR3: ASSDISDSSPLH

length: 13
V: TRBV4-1
J: TRBJ2-7
CDR3: ASSQDPGQEAQQY

length: 11
V: TRBV9
J: TRBJ1-2
CDR3: ASSAGEGDGYT

length: 10
V: TRBV10-3
J: TRBJ1-5
CDR3: ASRQGNQPQH

length: 12
V: TRBV25-1
J: TRBJ2-1
CDR3: ASSGQGRYNEQF

length: 13
V: TRBV7-3
J: TRBJ2-7
CDR3: ASSLTGEGSSEQY

length: 9
V: TRBV12-3/TRBV12-4
J: TRBJ1-2
CDR3: ASSPLYGYT

length: 14
V: TRBV3-1/TRBV3-2
J: TRBJ1-1
CDR3: ASSQDNLQGLLKAF

length: 12
V: TRBV5-4
J: TRBJ2-7
CDR3: ASSLGGPPYEQY

length: 13
V: TRBV7-2
J: TRBJ2-1
CDR3: ASSKRTSAHNEQF